Listed below are T cell receptor beta chains from one sample, sequenced in a study of T-cell memory formation after mild COVID-19. TCRdb re-called the 5' RACE reads with MiXCR, one entry per CDR3 protein. The sample lists around 510,000 distinct CDR3 sequences, 20% to 25% occurring once. Sequencing input: PBMCs or a T cell subset sorted from them (not recorded which). The receptors derive from an adult woman who had mild COVID-19 (a few samples of this study predate the infection). Cell type and time point are not known. CDR3s include the opening cysteine and the closing phenylalanine or tryptophan. The order of the fields is V gene, CDR3 length, D gene, clone size, J gene, CDR3 protein, CDR3 DNA. The D gene is left open where the match is weak. The size field is filled for only some rows; it gives once, few, many or a size class.

TRBV3-1	16	TRBD2	few	TRBJ2-1	CASSQGVAGGIIEQFF	TGTGCCAGCAGCCAAGGTGTAGCGGGAGGAATTATTGAGCAGTTCTTC
TRBV18	15	TRBD2	few	TRBJ2-7	CASSLKGTSDYEQYF	TGTGCCAGCTCACTAAAAGGGACTAGCGACTACGAGCAGTACTTC
TRBV24-1	15	TRBD2	few	TRBJ2-1	CATSDSGTRINEQFF	TGTGCCACCAGTGATTCCGGGACTAGAATCAATGAGCAGTTCTTC
TRBV5-1	15	NA	NA	TRBJ2-1	CASSLVDRGYNEQFF	TGCGCCAGCAGCTTGGTGGATCGGGGTTACAATGAGCAGTTCTTC
TRBV12-3/TRBV12-4	13	NA	NA	TRBJ1-2	CASWRIGIDGYTF	TGTGCCAGCTGGAGGATAGGGATAGATGGCTACACCTTC
TRBV12-3/TRBV12-4	15	TRBD1	NA	TRBJ2-4	CASSRTGAAENIQYF	TGTGCCAGCAGCCGAACAGGGGCCGCCGAAAACATTCAGTACTTC
TRBV7-9	16	TRBD1	once	TRBJ2-5	CASSRDYGTAQETQYF	TGTGCCAGCAGCCGCGACTACGGGACAGCTCAAGAGACCCAGTACTTC
TRBV7-2	14	NA	few	TRBJ2-1	CASSLATTINEQFF	TGTGCCAGCAGCTTAGCGACGACGATCAATGAGCAGTTCTTC
TRBV5-6	14	TRBD1	NA	TRBJ1-5	CASSSRTGQGPQHF	TGTGCCAGCAGCAGCCGGACGGGACAGGGGCCCCAGCATTTT
TRBV7-2	14	NA	NA	TRBJ1-2	CASSFDKVSYGYTF	TGTGCCAGCAGCTTTGACAAAGTCAGCTATGGCTACACCTTC
TRBV4-3	16	TRBD1	few	TRBJ2-7	CASSQDGGTGAYEQYF	TGCGCCAGCAGCCAAGATGGCGGGACAGGGGCCTACGAGCAGTACTTC
TRBV3-1	14	NA	NA	TRBJ1-5	CASSPMLGNQPQHF	TGTGCCAGCAGCCCCATGTTGGGCAATCAGCCCCAGCATTTT
TRBV20-1	14	TRBD2	few	TRBJ2-2	CSARTREGTGELFF	TGCAGTGCTAGAACTCGGGAGGGCACCGGGGAGCTGTTTTTT
TRBV29-1	17	NA	NA	TRBJ2-7	CSVGDRGPLAGVHEQYF	TGCAGCGTGGGGGACAGGGGGCCACTAGCGGGAGTCCACGAGCAGTACTTC
TRBV24-1	15	NA	few	TRBJ2-7	CATSTGAGSSYEQYF	TGTGCCACCAGTACAGGGGCCGGGAGCTCCTACGAGCAGTACTTC
TRBV7-6	15	TRBD1	NA	TRBJ1-3	CASSVRGPGGNTIYF	TGTGCCAGCAGTGTCAGGGGGCCTGGAGGAAACACCATATATTTT